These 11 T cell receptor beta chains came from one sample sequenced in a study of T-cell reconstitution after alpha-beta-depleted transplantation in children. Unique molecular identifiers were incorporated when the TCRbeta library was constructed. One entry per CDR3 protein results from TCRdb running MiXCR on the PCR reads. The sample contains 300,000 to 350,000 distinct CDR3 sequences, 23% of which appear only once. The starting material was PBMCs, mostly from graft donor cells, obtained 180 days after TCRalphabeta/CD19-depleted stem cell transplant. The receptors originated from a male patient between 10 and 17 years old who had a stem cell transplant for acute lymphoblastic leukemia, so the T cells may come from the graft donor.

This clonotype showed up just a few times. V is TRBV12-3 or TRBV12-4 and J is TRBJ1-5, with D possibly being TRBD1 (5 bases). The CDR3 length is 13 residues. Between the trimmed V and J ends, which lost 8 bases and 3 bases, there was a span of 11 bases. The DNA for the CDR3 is TGTGCCAGCGCTCAGGGTCCCAATCAGCCCCAGCATTTT. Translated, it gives CASAQGPNQPQHF.

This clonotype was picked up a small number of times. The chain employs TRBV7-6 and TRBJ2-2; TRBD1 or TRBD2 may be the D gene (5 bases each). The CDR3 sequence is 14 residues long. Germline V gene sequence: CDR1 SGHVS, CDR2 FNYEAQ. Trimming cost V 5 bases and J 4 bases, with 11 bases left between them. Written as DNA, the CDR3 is TGTGCCAGCAGCCCCGGGGCGGGCACCGGGGAGCTGTTTTTT. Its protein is CASSPGAGTGELFF.

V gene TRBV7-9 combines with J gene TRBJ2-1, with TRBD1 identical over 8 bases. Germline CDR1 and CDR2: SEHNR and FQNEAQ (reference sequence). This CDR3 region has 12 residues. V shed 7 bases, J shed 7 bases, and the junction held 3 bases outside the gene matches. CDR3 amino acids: CASTWTGNEQFF. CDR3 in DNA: TGTGCCAGCACCTGGACAGGGAATGAGCAGTTCTTC.

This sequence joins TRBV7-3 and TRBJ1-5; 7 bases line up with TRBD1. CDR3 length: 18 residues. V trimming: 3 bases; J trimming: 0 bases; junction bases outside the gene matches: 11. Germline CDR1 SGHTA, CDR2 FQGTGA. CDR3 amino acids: CASSLTGQDFRSNQPQHF. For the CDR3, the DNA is TGTGCCAGCAGCTTGACAGGGCAAGACTTTCGTAGCAATCAGCCCCAGCATTTT.

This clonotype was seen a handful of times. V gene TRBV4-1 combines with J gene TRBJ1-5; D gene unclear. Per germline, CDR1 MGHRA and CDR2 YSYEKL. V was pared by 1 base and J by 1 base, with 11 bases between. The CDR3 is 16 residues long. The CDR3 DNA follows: TGCGCCAGCAGCCAAGGGTGGGGTGGGAGCAATCAGCCCCAGCATTTT. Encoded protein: CASSQGWGGSNQPQHF.

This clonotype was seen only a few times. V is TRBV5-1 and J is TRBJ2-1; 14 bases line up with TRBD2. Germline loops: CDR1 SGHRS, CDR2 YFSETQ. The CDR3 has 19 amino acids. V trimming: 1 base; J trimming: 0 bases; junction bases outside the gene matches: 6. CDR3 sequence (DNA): TGCGCCAGCAGCTTGCTTGGGACTAGCGGGGGTAGCTCCTACAATGAGCAGTTCTTC. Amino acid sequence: CASSLLGTSGGSSYNEQFF.

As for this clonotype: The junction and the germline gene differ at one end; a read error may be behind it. This CDR3 is CSARGGGGGIF. For the CDR3, the DNA is TGCAGTGCTAGAGGAGGGGGGGGCGGGATATTT. V gene TRBV20-1 combines with J gene TRBJ1-1, with a possible D match to TRBD1 (6 bases). The CDR3 is 11 amino acids. Germline lookup yields CDR1 DFQATT and CDR2 SNEGSKA (reference sequence).

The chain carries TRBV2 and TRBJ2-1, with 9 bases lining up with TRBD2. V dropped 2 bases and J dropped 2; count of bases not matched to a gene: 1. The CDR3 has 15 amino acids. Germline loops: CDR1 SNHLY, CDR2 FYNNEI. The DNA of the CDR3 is TGTGCCAGCAGTGAAAGGACTAGCGCCTACAATGAGCAGTTCTTC. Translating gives CASSERTSAYNEQFF.

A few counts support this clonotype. Written as DNA, the CDR3 is TGTGCCAGCAGTTCGGGGCAGGGGATGAACACCATATATTTT. Encoded protein: CASSSGQGMNTIYF. The chain is built from TRBV27 and TRBJ1-3; D possibly corresponds to TRBD1 (6 bases). CDR1 and CDR2 (germline): MNHEY, SMNVEV (reference sequence). Trimming removed 4 bases from V and 7 bases from J, with 14 bases in between. This CDR3 comprises 14 residues.

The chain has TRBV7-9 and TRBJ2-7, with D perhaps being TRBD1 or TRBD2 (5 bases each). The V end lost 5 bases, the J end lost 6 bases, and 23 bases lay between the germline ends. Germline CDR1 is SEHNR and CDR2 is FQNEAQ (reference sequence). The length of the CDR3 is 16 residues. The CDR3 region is CASSERRPGPAAEQYF. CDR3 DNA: TGTGCCAGCAGCGAGAGAAGGCCGGGGCCTGCGGCCGAGCAGTACTTC. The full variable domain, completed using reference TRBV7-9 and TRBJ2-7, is DTGVSQNPRHKITKRGQNVTFRCDPISEHNRLYWYRQTLGQGPEFLTYFQNEAQLEKSRLLSDRFSAERPKGSFSTLEIQRTEQGDSAMYLCASSERRPGPAAEQYFGPGTRLTVT.

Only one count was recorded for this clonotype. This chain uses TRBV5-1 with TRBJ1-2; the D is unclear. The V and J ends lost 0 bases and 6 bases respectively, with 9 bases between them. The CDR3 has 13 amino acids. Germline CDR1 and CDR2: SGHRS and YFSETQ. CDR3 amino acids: CASSLESGHGYTF. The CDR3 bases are TGCGCCAGCAGCTTGGAATCAGGACATGGCTACACCTTC.